The rows below give T cell receptor beta chains drawn from one sample of a study of stem cell transplantation in POMP-related autoinflammatory disease. Profiled with immunoSEQ multiplex PCR; TCRdb holds only in-frame clones, not every one. Among about 10,000 clones, approximately 86% were seen once, and the ten largest hold approximately 50%. The sample was CD8+ T cells from PBMCs, taken before stem cell transplantation. These TCRs come from a human donor with POMP-related autoinflammation and immune dysregulation (PRAID). CDR3s include the opening cysteine and the closing phenylalanine or tryptophan. The D gene is left open where the match is weak. Clone size is stated in some rows and not others, as once, few, many or a class when expanded.

abundance	v_gene	d_gene	j_gene	CDR3aa	CDR3nt
NA	TRBV5-1	NA	TRBJ2-3	CASSLLFGGITDTQYF	TGCGCCAGCAGCTTGTTGTTTGGCGGGATCACAGATACGCAGTATTTT
NA	TRBV9	NA	TRBJ2-3	CASSVEELSTGEGSTDTQYF	TGTGCCAGCAGCGTAGAGGAGTTGTCGACGGGTGAGGGTAGCACAGATACGCAGTATTTT
NA	TRBV6-5	TRBD2	TRBJ2-7	CASSSWTSGSVYEQYF	TGTGCCAGCAGTTCGTGGACTAGCGGGAGTGTCTACGAGCAGTACTTC
NA	TRBV19	NA	TRBJ2-7	CASSTGRAYEQYF	TGTGCCAGTAGTACCGGGAGAGCCTACGAGCAGTACTTC
NA	TRBV6-5	TRBD1	TRBJ1-4	CASSAGGSYEKLFF	TGTGCCAGCAGCGCAGGGGGGAGTTACGAAAAACTGTTTTTT
few	TRBV19	TRBD1	TRBJ1-5	CASTYGTGVNQPQHF	TGTGCCAGTACTTACGGGACAGGGGTCAATCAGCCCCAGCATTTT
NA	TRBV9	TRBD2	TRBJ2-5	CASSKGLADQETQYF	TGTGCCAGCAGCAAGGGACTAGCGGACCAAGAGACCCAGTACTTC
NA	TRBV6-5	TRBD2	TRBJ2-1	CASSQLAVPYNEQFF	TGTGCCAGCAGTCAACTAGCGGTTCCTTACAATGAGCAGTTCTTC
NA	TRBV30	NA	TRBJ1-2	CAFSPLGDGYTF	TGTGCCTTTAGTCCACTAGGGGATGGCTACACCTTC
NA	TRBV21-1	NA	TRBJ1-2	CASSNRFCNYGYTF	TGTGCCAGCAGCAACAGGTTCTGTAACTATGGCTACACCTTC
NA	TRBV5-1	NA	TRBJ1-4	CASSPGGRQTATNEKLFF	TGCGCCAGCAGCCCGGGGGGTAGGCAGACTGCAACTAATGAAAAACTGTTTTTT
NA	TRBV11-2	NA	TRBJ2-7	CASSHRGGTYEQYF	TGTGCCAGCAGCCACCGGGGCGGGACCTACGAGCAGTACTTC
few	TRBV7-7	TRBD1	TRBJ2-7	CASSFTGGYEQYF	TGTGCTAGCAGCTTTACAGGGGGCTACGAGCAGTACTTC
NA	TRBV27	NA	TRBJ2-1	CASSPPGGHEQFF	TGTGCCAGCAGTCCCCCAGGAGGCCATGAGCAGTTCTTC
once	TRBV19	TRBD1	TRBJ1-1	CASRPTGENTEAFF	TGTGCCAGTAGACCGACAGGGGAGAACACTGAAGCTTTCTTT
NA	TRBV4-2	NA	TRBJ2-7	CASSQRGDEQYF	TGTGCCAGCAGCCAAAGGGGGGACGAGCAGTACTTC
NA	TRBV7-9	NA	TRBJ2-2	CASSLEATTGELFF	TGTGCCAGCAGCTTGGAAGCGACCACCGGGGAGCTGTTTTTT
NA	TRBV12-2	NA	TRBJ1-5	CASSPGRGGQPQHF	TGTGCCAGCAGCCCTGGCAGGGGTGGTCAGCCCCAGCATTTT
NA	TRBV28	NA	TRBJ2-3	CASSLIQSDTQYF	TGTGCCAGCAGTTTAATCCAGAGTGATACGCAGTATTTT
NA	TRBV11-2	NA	TRBJ1-4	CASSPLSGQLNEKLFF	TGTGCCAGCAGCCCCCTATCCGGACAGCTGAATGAAAAACTGTTTTTT
NA	TRBV7-9	TRBD2	TRBJ2-5	CASSSRLASIQETQYF	TGTGCCAGCAGCTCACGACTAGCGTCCATCCAAGAGACCCAGTACTTC
NA	TRBV6-1	NA	TRBJ2-7	CASSETRAGSYEQYF	TGTGCCAGCAGTGAAACGAGGGCGGGCTCCTACGAGCAGTACTTC
NA	TRBV27	TRBD2	TRBJ2-1	CASSTSGLAAYNEQFF	TGTGCCAGCAGTACCTCGGGACTAGCGGCTTACAATGAGCAGTTCTTC
NA	TRBV6-5	NA	TRBJ2-7	CASSYRGYEQYF	TGTGCCAGCAGTTACCGGGGATACGAGCAGTACTTC
NA	TRBV19	NA	TRBJ1-2	CASSRRGPTGYTF	TGTGCCAGTAGTAGGAGGGGACCAACAGGCTACACCTTC
NA	TRBV27	NA	TRBJ1-2	CASSLSEHDGYTF	TGTGCCAGCAGTTTATCGGAGCATGATGGCTACACCTTC
NA	TRBV6-1	TRBD2	TRBJ2-7	CASNLGLAFTYEQYF	TGTGCCAGCAACCTAGGACTAGCTTTTACCTACGAGCAGTACTTC
NA	TRBV6-1	NA	TRBJ2-3	CASSEHREDTQYF	TGTGCCAGCAGTGAGCACAGGGAAGATACGCAGTATTTT
few	TRBV5-1	NA	TRBJ1-1	CASSSSSGRQNTEAFF	TGCGCCAGCAGCTCCTCGAGTGGGAGACAAAACACTGAAGCTTTCTTT
NA	TRBV19	TRBD2	TRBJ2-1	CASSTLSGTNNEQFF	TGTGCCAGTAGTACCCTCAGCGGGACCAACAATGAGCAGTTCTTC
NA	TRBV7-3	NA	TRBJ1-1	CASSLTSGTDEAFF	TGTGCCAGCAGCTTAACTTCGGGGACCGATGAAGCTTTCTTT
NA	TRBV25-1	NA	TRBJ2-2	CASSVGLGAGELFF	TGTGCCAGCAGTGTGGGGCTAGGGGCGGGGGAGCTGTTTTTT
NA	TRBV2	NA	TRBJ2-3	CASTSGRTSTDTQYF	TGTGCCAGCACTTCAGGGAGGACTAGCACAGATACGCAGTATTTT
once	TRBV7-6	NA	TRBJ1-4	CASSLDSGDEKLFF	TGTGCCAGCAGCTTAGACAGTGGGGATGAAAAACTGTTTTTT
once	TRBV6-5	TRBD2	TRBJ2-1	CASSPGLAGYNEQFF	TGTGCCAGCAGCCCTGGACTAGCGGGATACAATGAGCAGTTCTTC
NA	TRBV7-6	TRBD1	TRBJ2-7	CASSIGQGATYEQYF	TGTGCCAGCAGCATCGGACAGGGGGCCACCTACGAGCAGTACTTC
NA	TRBV15	TRBD1	TRBJ2-5	CATTEDRGETQYF	TGTGCCACCACCGAGGACAGGGGAGAGACCCAGTACTTC
NA	TRBV9	NA	TRBJ1-2	CASTQGRANYGYTF	TGTGCCAGCACCCAGGGGAGGGCTAACTATGGCTACACCTTC
NA	TRBV27	NA	TRBJ1-5	CASSKGGVSNQPQHF	TGTGCCAGCAGCAAGGGGGGGGTGAGCAATCAGCCCCAGCATTTT
NA	TRBV2	NA	TRBJ1-2	CASRKRGDRSNYGYTF	TGTGCCAGCAGGAAACGCGGCGATAGATCTAACTATGGCTACACCTTC
NA	TRBV11-1	NA	TRBJ1-1	CASSLGPPGSTEAFF	TGTGCCAGCAGCTTAGGTCCCCCAGGGTCCACTGAAGCTTTCTTT
NA	TRBV10-1	NA	TRBJ2-1	CARFQRLINEQFF	TGCGCCAGATTCCAGCGACTCATCAATGAGCAGTTCTTC
NA	TRBV5-1	NA	TRBJ1-4	CASSLNPWTDATNEKLFF	TGCGCCAGCAGCTTGAACCCCTGGACGGATGCAACTAATGAAAAACTGTTTTTT